Listed below are T cell receptor beta chains from one sample, sequenced in a study of HIV-infected patients and healthy controls. MiXCR was run by TCRdb on the 5' RACE reads, yielding one entry per CDR3 protein. The sample lists some 9,800 distinct CDR3 sequences, roughly 8% seen once, with roughly 4% in the top ten. Sample: blood. The receptors were sampled from an adult in good health. CDR3s include the opening cysteine and the closing phenylalanine or tryptophan. D genes are given only for firm matches. The size field is filled for only some rows; it gives once, few, many or a size class.

j_call d_call v_call clone_size cdr3_nt cdr3_aa
TRBJ2-3 NA TRBV5-4 many TGTGCCAGCAGCTTGGGGGGGGGCGGGTCAGATACGCAGTATTTT CASSLGGGGSDTQYF
TRBJ2-1 NA TRBV20-1 medium-sized TGCAGTGCTAGTAAGGACAGTCTGTACAATGAGCAGTTCTTC CSASKDSLYNEQFF
TRBJ2-1 TRBD1 TRBV5-1 NA TGCGCCAGCAGCTTGGGGGGGACAGGGAAGTACAATGAGCAGTTCTTC CASSLGGTGKYNEQFF
TRBJ1-2 NA TRBV12-3/TRBV12-4 medium-sized TGTGCCAGCAGCCGCCGGGACCCGGACCTAACCTTC CASSRRDPDLTF
TRBJ2-3 TRBD2 TRBV29-1 medium-sized TGCAGCGTTGACTTCGGGGGGGCCGCAGATACGCAGTATTTT CSVDFGGAADTQYF
TRBJ1-1 TRBD1 TRBV15 medium-sized TGTGCCACCAGCAGAGAAAGGACAGGGAACACTGAAGCTTTCTTT CATSRERTGNTEAFF
TRBJ2-7 NA TRBV29-1 medium-sized TGCAGCGTCGCCGGGCCTAAAAGGGAAGAGCAGTACTTC CSVAGPKREEQYF
TRBJ1-2 TRBD1 TRBV19 many TGTGCCAGTAGTATGGGCGGGACAGGGAATATCTATGGCTACACCTTC CASSMGGTGNIYGYTF
TRBJ1-1 NA TRBV6-2/TRBV6-3 medium-sized TGTGCCAGCAGCCTAGCTACAGGCTTGAACACTGAAGCTTTCTTT CASSLATGLNTEAFF
TRBJ1-1 NA TRBV29-1 many TGCAGCGTTGAAGTGGGCGTGGGCGCGACTGAAGCTTTCTTT CSVEVGVGATEAFF
TRBJ1-4 NA TRBV7-2 NA TGTGCCAGCAGCGCCGACGCGGGGGCGGGTAATGAAAAACTGTTTTTT CASSADAGAGNEKLFF
TRBJ1-5 NA TRBV6-1 medium-sized TGTGCCAGCAGTGAAAACTCAGGGTCGGAGTGGCATTTT CASSENSGSEWHF
TRBJ2-7 NA TRBV7-6 medium-sized TGTGCCAGCAGCTCAAACACCGGGTCCTACGAGCAGTACTTC CASSSNTGSYEQYF
TRBJ2-1 NA TRBV2 many TGTGCCAGCAGTGAGTACGGATCCTACAATGAGCAGTTCTTC CASSEYGSYNEQFF
TRBJ2-1 NA TRBV9 NA TGTGCCAGCCCTGGGGGGGGGCGGAACAATGAGCAGTTCTTC CASPGGGRNNEQFF
TRBJ1-1 TRBD1 TRBV18 medium-sized TGTGCCAGCTCACTACAGGACAGGGAGGCTTTCTTT CASSLQDREAFF
TRBJ1-5 NA TRBV7-9 few TGTGCCAGCAGCCCCGGGAGCAATCAGCCCCAGCATTTT CASSPGSNQPQHF
TRBJ1-4 NA TRBV25-1 medium-sized TGTGCCAGCAGTGAACCCTTGGGGGACGGAGAAAAACTGTTTTTT CASSEPLGDGEKLFF
TRBJ2-3 NA TRBV3-1 medium-sized TGTGCCAGCAGCCTCTTGACTAGCACAGATACGCAGTATTTT CASSLLTSTDTQYF
TRBJ1-1 NA TRBV3-1 medium-sized TGTGCCAGCAGCCAAGGCCCGGACCAGAACACTGAAGCTTTCTTT CASSQGPDQNTEAFF
TRBJ2-3 NA TRBV20-1 many TGCAGTGTTGAGACGGACAGTGATACGCAGTATTTT CSVETDSDTQYF
TRBJ1-6 NA TRBV14 many TGTGCCAGCAGCCTGAATGTCTATAATTCACCCCTCCACTTT CASSLNVYNSPLHF
TRBJ1-6 NA TRBV12-3/TRBV12-4 many TGTGCCAGCAGTTTGGCTGGGGTAGATTCACCCCTCCACTTT CASSLAGVDSPLHF
TRBJ2-7 NA TRBV5-1 many TGCGCCAGCAGCTTGGCCGGGGGTGACTACGAGCAGTACTTC CASSLAGGDYEQYF
TRBJ2-4 TRBD1 TRBV3-1 many TGTGCCAGCAGCCAAGATAGAGACAGGGAAGGGGACATTCAGTACTTC CASSQDRDREGDIQYF
TRBJ1-1 TRBD1 TRBV14 NA TGTGCCAGCAGCTTACAGGGGGTACCTGAAGCTTTCTTT CASSLQGVPEAFF
TRBJ2-7 TRBD2 TRBV14 many TGTGCCAGCAGCCAAGGCGGGACTAGATACGAGCAGTACTTC CASSQGGTRYEQYF
TRBJ1-1 NA TRBV7-6 many TGTGCCAGCAGCCCCCGCCGTATGTCTACCTCAATGAACACTGAAGCTTTCTTT CASSPRRMSTSMNTEAFF
TRBJ2-1 NA TRBV19 medium-sized TGTGCCAGTAGCCCCGGGGTAGCGGCATACAATGAGCAGTTCTTC CASSPGVAAYNEQFF
TRBJ2-3 TRBD1 TRBV24-1 many TGTGCCACCAGTAAAGCATCCGGGACAGGGGAGGGCACAGATACGCAGTATTTT CATSKASGTGEGTDTQYF
TRBJ1-4 NA TRBV29-1 few TGCAGCGTGAGACACATTAATAATGAAAAACTGTTTTTT CSVRHINNEKLFF
TRBJ1-2 NA TRBV6-1 NA TGTGCCAGCGGGGGAGAGAACTATGGCTACACCTTC CASGGENYGYTF
TRBJ1-1 NA TRBV29-1 medium-sized TGCAGCGTCGGGGGACGGTCGAACACTGAAGCTTTCTTT CSVGGRSNTEAFF
TRBJ1-5 TRBD1 TRBV18 few TGTGCCAGCTCACTAACCGGGACAGGAAATAGCAATCAGCCCCAGCATTTT CASSLTGTGNSNQPQHF
TRBJ2-3 NA TRBV12-5 medium-sized TGTGCTAGTGGTTTACCCAGCACAGATACGCAGTATTTT CASGLPSTDTQYF
TRBJ1-6 NA TRBV6-5 medium-sized TGTGCCAGCAGGCCCATGTTTGACGGGGCGGGTAATTCACCCCTCCACTTT CASRPMFDGAGNSPLHF
TRBJ2-5 NA TRBV5-4 medium-sized TGTGCCAGCAGCTTGGGGTCGCAGGAGACCCAGTACTTC CASSLGSQETQYF
TRBJ1-5 NA TRBV3-1 medium-sized TGTGCCAGCAGCCAGCGGGGTGCTCAGCCCCAGCATTTT CASSQRGAQPQHF
TRBJ2-1 TRBD2 TRBV11-2 medium-sized TGTGCCAGCAGCTCCGGGACTAGCGGGTTCAATGAGCAGTTCTTC CASSSGTSGFNEQFF
TRBJ1-1 NA TRBV29-1 many TGCAGCGTTGGAAGTCGACGGTTGAACACTGAAGCTTTCTTT CSVGSRRLNTEAFF
TRBJ1-1 NA TRBV4-1 medium-sized TGCGCCAGCAGCCAAGATGCGGGCCTGAGGACTGAAGCTTTCTTT CASSQDAGLRTEAFF
TRBJ2-5 NA TRBV2 medium-sized TGTGCCAGCACACCCTCTTCAGAGACCCAGTACTTC CASTPSSETQYF
TRBJ1-5 TRBD1 TRBV19 NA TGTGCCAGTTATGGGACAGGGGAGTATCAGCCCCAGCATTTT CASYGTGEYQPQHF
TRBJ1-6 NA TRBV6-5 medium-sized TGTGCCAGCAGCCGATCCTACGGAAATTCACCCCTCCACTTT CASSRSYGNSPLHF
TRBJ2-3 NA TRBV29-1 NA TGCAGCGTTGAAGATCCGGTTGGAAACACAGATACGCAGTATTTT CSVEDPVGNTDTQYF
TRBJ1-2 TRBD1 TRBV6-5 medium-sized TGTGCCAGCAGTCTTACAGGGGCTGTGGGCTACACCTTC CASSLTGAVGYTF
TRBJ1-5 NA TRBV19 medium-sized TGTGCCGGCCGAGTGGCAGGGTGGGGACAGCCCCAGCATTTT CAGRVAGWGQPQHF
TRBJ2-2 NA TRBV6-1 many TGTGCCAGCAGTGAAGGTCGACTTACCGGGGAGCTGTTTTTT CASSEGRLTGELFF
TRBJ1-1 NA TRBV6-4 medium-sized TGTGCCAGCAGTCCCGAGGGGGGCATGAACACTGAAGCTTTCTTT CASSPEGGMNTEAFF
TRBJ2-3 NA TRBV7-2 NA TGTGCCAGCAGCTTTTACGGCGGGACCTACACAGATACGCAGTATTTT CASSFYGGTYTDTQYF
TRBJ2-7 TRBD2 TRBV6-5 NA TGTGCCAGCAGGCGAGCGGGGGTGTACGAGCAGTACTTC CASRRAGVYEQYF
TRBJ1-1 NA TRBV5-1 medium-sized TGCGCCAGCAGAGTTGAGGGACGACGCACTGAAGCTTTCTTT CASRVEGRRTEAFF
TRBJ1-1 NA TRBV7-8 medium-sized TGTGCCAGCAGCCTCGGACTGATAAACACTGAAGCTTTCTTT CASSLGLINTEAFF
TRBJ1-4 NA TRBV12-3/TRBV12-4 NA TGTGCCAGCAGTTTTAGTACACTTAATGAAAAACTATTTTTT CASSFSTLNEKLFF
TRBJ2-1 TRBD1 TRBV12-3/TRBV12-4 few TGTGCCAGCAGTCTAGACAGGGGAAATTACAATGAGCAGTTCTTC CASSLDRGNYNEQFF
TRBJ1-5 NA TRBV28 many TGTGCCAGCAGTCCCTCACGGGGGGGACAGCCCCAGCATTTT CASSPSRGGQPQHF
TRBJ2-2 NA TRBV9 few TGTGCCAGCAGTCCCACAACGAACACCGGGGAGCTGTTTTTT CASSPTTNTGELFF
TRBJ2-1 TRBD2 TRBV7-9 many TGTGCCAGCAGCGGACGGACTAGCGGGGTCCTATACAATGAGCAGTTCTTC CASSGRTSGVLYNEQFF
TRBJ1-6 NA TRBV7-9 medium-sized TGTGCCAGCAGTGGAGTATTGGAGAATTCACCCCTCCACTTT CASSGVLENSPLHF
TRBJ2-2 NA TRBV20-1 many TGCAGTGCTAGAGATGGTTCCGGCGAGAACACCGGGGAGCTGTTTTTT CSARDGSGENTGELFF